The 7 T cell receptor beta chains in this list originate from one sample, sequenced in a study of T-cell reconstitution after alpha-beta-depleted transplantation in children. Unique molecular identifiers were incorporated into the prepared TCRbeta library. TCRdb independently ran MiXCR on the PCR reads; one entry per CDR3 protein. The sample records around 4,500 distinct CDR3 sequences, just under 20% being singletons. The sequenced sample was PBMCs, mostly from graft donor cells, obtained 180 days after TCRalphabeta/CD19-depleted stem cell transplant. The receptors originated from a male patient under 10 years old who had a stem cell transplant for acute lymphoblastic leukemia, so the T cells may come from the graft donor.

The table lists this clonotype with many counts. The genes are TRBV2 and TRBJ2-1; a possible D gene is TRBD2 (6 bases). Deletions cut 6 bases from V and 8 bases from J, with 14 bases between. Germline loops: CDR1 SNHLY, CDR2 FYNNEI. The CDR3 totals 13 residues. DNA for the CDR3: TGTGCCAGCAGCGCGGGGAATGGCGATGAGCAGTTCTTC. It codes for CASSAGNGDEQFF. The full variable domain, with the rest looked up from reference TRBV2 and TRBJ2-1, is EPEVTQTPSHQVTQMGQEVILRCVPISNHLYFYWYRQILGQKVEFLVSFYNNEISEKSEIFDDQFSVERPDGSNFTLKIRSTKLEDSAMYFCASSAGNGDEQFFGPGTRLTVL.

This clonotype was detected ten times or more. This chain links TRBV30 with TRBJ1-2; D call uncertain. CDR1 and CDR2 from the germline V gene are GTSNPN and SVGIG (reference sequence). CDR3 length equals 13 residues. With 0 bases removed from V and 2 bases from J, the gap between germline ends came to 7 bases. Here the CDR3 reads CAWSVVGNYGYTF. The CDR3, as DNA: TGTGCCTGGAGTGTCGTCGGGAACTATGGCTACACCTTC.

This clonotype showed up many times. The genes are TRBV20-1 and TRBJ2-1, with 14 bases matching TRBD2. The CDR3 has 14 residues. The V gene end was trimmed by 5 bases and the J gene end by 7 bases; junction bases not matched to a gene: 4. The germline V gene has CDR1 DFQATT and CDR2 SNEGSKA (reference sequence). The CDR3: CSAQRTSGRNEQFF. DNA of the CDR3: TGCAGTGCTCAGAGGACTAGCGGGAGGAATGAGCAGTTCTTC.

This clonotype was counted ten times or more. The genes are TRBV24-1 and TRBJ2-1; 8 nucleotides match TRBD1. Trimming removed 3 bases from V and 5 bases from J; junction bases left unmatched: 5. This CDR3 contains 15 residues. Looked up from germline, CDR1 is KGHDR and CDR2 is SFDVKD. CDR3 nucleotide sequence: TGTGCCACCAGTGATACCGGACAGGGTAACAATGAGCAGTTCTTC. It specifies CATSDTGQGNNEQFF.

This clonotype was counted many times. The chain has TRBV7-9 and TRBJ1-5; 10 positions agree with TRBD1. CDR3 length: 16 residues. V gave up 3 bases and J gave up 2 bases; unmatched junction bases: 4. Germline V CDR1 and CDR2: SEHNR, FQNEAQ (reference sequence). The CDR3 loop reads CASSFGTGVGNQPQHF. CDR3 DNA: TGTGCCAGCAGCTTCGGGACAGGGGTGGGCAATCAGCCCCAGCATTTT.

This clonotype is medium-sized by share. The chain links TRBV7-9 to TRBJ2-5, with D perhaps being TRBD1 or TRBD2 (5 bases each). Germline V lookup: CDR1 SEHNR, CDR2 FQNEAQ (reference sequence). Trimming removed 5 bases at V and 5 bases at J, with 15 bases between. The CDR3 consists of 14 residues. The CDR3 reads CASSLFGTRETQYF. The CDR3 DNA sequence: TGTGCCAGCAGCCTATTCGGGACCCGGGAGACCCAGTACTTC.

V and J are TRBV20-1 and TRBJ1-1, with 9 positions matching TRBD1. J was trimmed by 11 bases and V by 6 bases; bases with no gene match: 10. The CDR3 runs to 12 residues. CDR1 and CDR2 from the germline V gene are DFQATT and SNEGSKA (reference sequence). The CDR3 is CSAIGTGMVAFF. The DNA of the CDR3 is TGCAGTGCAATAGGGACAGGGATGGTGGCTTTCTTT.